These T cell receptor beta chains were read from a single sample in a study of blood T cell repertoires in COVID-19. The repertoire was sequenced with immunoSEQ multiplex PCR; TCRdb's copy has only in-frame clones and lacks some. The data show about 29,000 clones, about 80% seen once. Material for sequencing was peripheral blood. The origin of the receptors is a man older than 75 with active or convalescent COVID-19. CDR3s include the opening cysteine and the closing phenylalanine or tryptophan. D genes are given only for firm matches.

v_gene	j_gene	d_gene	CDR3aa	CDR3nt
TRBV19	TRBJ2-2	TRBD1	CASSNTGDPGELFF	TGTGCCAGTAGTAATACAGGGGATCCCGGGGAGCTGTTTTTT
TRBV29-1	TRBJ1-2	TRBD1	CSARDRRSYTF	TGCAGCGCTCGGGACAGGCGGAGCTACACCTTC
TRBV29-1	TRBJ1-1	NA	CSVRGGGNKDTEAFF	TGCAGCGTTAGAGGCGGGGGGAATAAAGACACTGAAGCTTTCTTT
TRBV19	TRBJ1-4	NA	CAGPQRQTAPPTNEKLFF	TGTGCCGGGCCCCAAAGACAGACCGCTCCCCCAACTAATGAAAAACTGTTTTTT
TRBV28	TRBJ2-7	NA	CASSSRVAYEQYF	TGTGCCAGCAGTAGCAGGGTTGCGTACGAGCAGTACTTC
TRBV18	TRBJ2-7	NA	CASSPPGSYEQYF	TGTGCCAGCTCACCACCCGGCTCCTACGAGCAGTACTTC
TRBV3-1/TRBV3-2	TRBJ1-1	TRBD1	CASSQSTGRSTEAFF	TGTGCCAGCAGCCAATCGACAGGGAGGAGCACTGAAGCTTTCTTT
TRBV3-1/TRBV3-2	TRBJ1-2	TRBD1	CASSQLDRLNYGYTF	TGTGCCAGCAGCCAGCTGGACAGGCTTAACTATGGCTACACCTTC
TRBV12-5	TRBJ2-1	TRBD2	CASGPGVAGVHNEQFF	TGTGCTAGTGGTCCGGGTGTGGCGGGAGTCCACAATGAGCAGTTCTTC
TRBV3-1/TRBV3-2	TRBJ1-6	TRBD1	CASSQTGGRSPLHF	TGTGCCAGCAGCCAAACAGGGGGCCGTTCACCCCTCCACTTT
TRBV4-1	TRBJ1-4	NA	CASSLGGGSTNEKLFF	TGCGCCAGCAGCCTAGGGGGGGGCTCAACTAATGAAAAACTGTTTTTT
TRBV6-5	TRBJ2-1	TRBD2	CASSYPWGGGYNEQFF	TGTGCCAGCAGTTACCCCTGGGGCGGGGGCTACAATGAGCAGTTCTTC
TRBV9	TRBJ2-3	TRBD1	CASSARQGLTPTDTQYF	TGTGCCAGCAGCGCTCGACAGGGCCTTACGCCCACAGATACGCAGTATTTT
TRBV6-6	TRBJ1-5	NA	CASSKPTGVEPQHF	TGTGCCAGCAGTAAACCGACGGGAGTCGAGCCCCAGCATTTT
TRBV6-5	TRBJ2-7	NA	CASSIQDTYEQYF	TGTGCCAGCAGTATACAGGACACCTACGAGCAGTACTTC
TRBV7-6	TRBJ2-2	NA	CASSLVSTRTGELFF	TGTGCCAGCAGCTTAGTAAGCACTAGGACCGGGGAGCTGTTTTTT
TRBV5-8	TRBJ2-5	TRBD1	CASSSFGTGSETQYF	TGTGCCAGCAGCTCGTTCGGGACAGGGAGTGAGACCCAGTACTTC
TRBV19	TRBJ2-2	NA	CASSISSGLLNTGELFF	TGTGCCAGTAGTATTTCGTCGGGATTGTTGAACACCGGGGAGCTGTTTTTT
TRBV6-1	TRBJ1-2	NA	CASRPIMGGYTF	TGTGCCAGCAGACCTATTATGGGCGGCTACACCTTC
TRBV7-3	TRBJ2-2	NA	CASSLNSWGPGELFF	TGTGCCAGCAGCCTAAATAGCTGGGGGCCCGGGGAGCTGTTTTTT
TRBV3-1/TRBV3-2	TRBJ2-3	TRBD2	CASSQGLAGLDTQYF	TGTGCCAGCAGCCAAGGACTAGCGGGGCTAGATACGCAGTATTTT
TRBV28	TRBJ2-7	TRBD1	CASSSSPGQGTYEQYF	TGTGCCAGCAGTTCCAGTCCGGGACAGGGGACCTACGAGCAGTACTTC
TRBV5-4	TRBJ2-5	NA	CASSSGEDSQETQYF	TGTGCCAGCAGCTCGGGTGAGGACTCACAAGAGACCCAGTACTTC
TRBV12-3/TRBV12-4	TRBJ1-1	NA	CASSHKAAGRAFF	TGTGCCAGCAGTCACAAAGCGGCCGGGAGAGCTTTCTTT
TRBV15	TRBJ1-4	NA	CATSRDSNEKLFF	TGTGCCACCAGCAGGGACAGTAATGAAAAACTGTTTTTT